This entry lists 3 T cell receptor beta chains sequenced from one sample in a study of PD-1 blockade in classical Hodgkin lymphoma. With no exception, relapse followed autologous stem cell transplantation in all patients, and brentuximab vedotin exposure varied. This table comes from immunoSEQ multiplex PCR, and its TCRdb copy is limited to in-frame clones, with some not included. The sample carries roughly 70,000 clones, about two thirds recorded once. Specimen: peripheral blood mononuclear cells (PBMCs), collected before the second cycle of nivolumab. Source of these receptors: a human donor with classical Hodgkin lymphoma.

This rearrangement joins TRBV5-4 to TRBJ2-3, with D possibly matching TRBD2 (6 bases). From germline, CDR1 is SGHNT and CDR2 YYREEE (reference sequence). V was clipped by 4 bases and J by 1 base, with 10 bases between them. The CDR3 is made up of 14 amino acids. The CDR3 DNA is TGTGCCAGCAGCCAACTAGCAGGCACAGATACGCAGTATTTT. Translating it yields CASSQLAGTDTQYF.

The V gene is TRBV14, the J gene TRBJ1-2; D remains ambiguous. The V gene lost 3 bases and the J gene lost 2 bases, with 4 bases spanning the gap. There are 12 residues in the CDR3. From germline, CDR1 is SGHDN and CDR2 FVKESK. The CDR3: CASSQQNYGYTF. CDR3 bases: TGTGCCAGCAGCCAGCAGAACTATGGCTACACCTTC.

The J gene is TRBJ1-4, the V gene TRBV9; D is uncertain. Germline-derived CDR1 and CDR2 are SGDLS and YYNGEE. Trimming took 0 bases from V and 8 from J, leaving 14 bases between them. The CDR3 runs to 15 residues. The CDR3 coding sequence is TGTGCCAGCAGCGTAGATTCAGGTCGTATGGAAAAACTGTTTTTT. This translates into CASSVDSGRMEKLFF.